One sample yielded the 24 T cell receptor beta chains listed below, sequenced in a study of shared clonotypes between healthy human individuals. The method was immunoSEQ multiplex PCR; TCRdb's version includes in-frame clones alone and lacks a portion of them. The sample holds 2.5 million or so clones, just over 90% seen once. The specimen was naive CD4+ T cells sorted from blood. The subset denotes: CD45RA+ positively selected. These receptors all stem from a man aged 18 to 29 in good health.

V and J are TRBV11-2 and TRBJ1-4; D gene uncertain. V lost 5 bases and J 0 bases, leaving 10 bases between the germline ends. Germline V lookup: CDR1 SGHAT, CDR2 FQNNGV. This CDR3 has 15 amino acids. The CDR3 DNA follows: TGTGCCAGCAGCCCTAGGGTAGCAACTAATGAAAAACTGTTTTTT. Its translation is CASSPRVATNEKLFF.

The CDR3 bases are TGTGCCAGCAGTTATAGGACTAGCGGGAGAGAGACCCAGTACTTC. Protein product: CASSYRTSGRETQYF. The V call is TRBV6-6, the J call TRBJ2-5; 13 nucleotides match TRBD2. Per germline, CDR1 MNHNY and CDR2 SVGAGI (reference sequence). This CDR3 comprises 15 residues. The trim removed 3 bases at V and 4 bases at J, leaving 2 bases unmatched.

This chain uses TRBV30 with TRBJ1-1; the D gene is possibly TRBD1 (6 bases). Trimming took 1 base from V and 11 from J, leaving 14 bases between them. In germline, CDR1 is GTSNPN, CDR2 SVGIG (reference sequence). This CDR3 is built from 12 residues. The CDR3 coding sequence is TGTGCCTGGAGTGCAGGGGTCTCTGGGGCTTTCTTT. This codes for CAWSAGVSGAFF. Drawing the rest from reference TRBV30 and TRBJ1-1, the complete variable domain is SQTIHQWPATLVQPVGSPLSLECTVEGTSNPNLYWYRQAAGRGLQLLFYSVGIGQISSEVPQNLSASRPQDRQFILSSKKLLLSDSGFYLCAWSAGVSGAFFGQGTRLTVV.

On this clone: The junction differs from germline at one of its ends, possibly a read error. The CDR3 sequence is CASRAGGPPSTDTQYF. CDR3 in DNA: TGTGCGAGCAGGGCGGGGGGCCCACCTAGCACAGATACGCAGTATTTT. J is TRBJ2-3 and V is TRBV28; TRBD2 matches 8 bases. Germline V CDR1 and CDR2: MDHEN, SYDVKM. The CDR3 extends over 16 amino acids.

V and J are TRBV6-6 and TRBJ1-2, with TRBD1 matching over 7 bases. CDR1 is MNHNY and CDR2 is SVGAGI in the germline V gene (reference sequence). The CDR3 runs to 13 residues. Trimming removed 8 bases from V and 3 bases from J; junction bases left unmatched: 6. CDR3 bases: TGTGCCAGCTGGGGGAGGGGGCACTATGGCTACACCTTC. Translation: CASWGRGHYGYTF.

This CDR3 is CASSMESGQVVREQYF. For the CDR3, the DNA is TGTGCCAGCAGCATGGAAAGCGGACAGGTTGTACGAGAACAGTACTTC. This chain connects TRBV7-9 to TRBJ2-7; TRBD1 matches at 7 bases. CDR3 length: 16 residues. CDR1 is SEHNR, CDR2 FQNEAQ, per germline (reference sequence). V was clipped by 5 bases and J by 10 bases; unmatched bases: 20. Using reference TRBV7-9 and TRBJ2-7 for the parts outside the CDR3, the full variable domain is DTGVSQNPRHKITKRGQNVTFRCDPISEHNRLYWYRQTLGQGPEFLTYFQNEAQLEKSRLLSDRFSAERPKGSFSTLEIQRTEQGDSAMYLCASSMESGQVVREQYFGPGTRLTVT.

The V call is TRBV27, the J call TRBJ1-5; D unclear. Trimming took off 0 bases at V and 3 bases at J, with 9 bases between the two ends. CDR1 and CDR2 from the germline V gene are MNHEY and SMNVEV (reference sequence). The CDR3 is made up of 15 amino acids. CDR3 nucleotides: TGTGCCAGCAGTTTATCGACGGATAACAATCAGCCCCAGCATTTT. It is translated as CASSLSTDNNQPQHF.

The V and J genes are TRBV27 and TRBJ2-1; 13 bases are a match to TRBD2. The CDR3 spans 15 residues. V lost 6 bases and J lost 10; bases outside the gene matches: 9. Germline CDR1 MNHEY, CDR2 SMNVEV (reference sequence). The CDR3 region has the DNA TGTGCCAGCAGCCCTACTAGCGGGGGGGCCGAAGAGCAGTTCTTC. Translating gives CASSPTSGGAEEQFF.

The rearrangement links TRBV6-6 to TRBJ2-4; D tentatively reads TRBD1 or TRBD2 (5 bases each). Between the trimmed V and J ends, which lost 6 bases and 10 bases, there was a span of 19 bases. Germline V gene data show CDR1 as MNHNY and CDR2 as SVGAGI (reference sequence). This CDR3 is 14 amino acids long. CDR3 residues: CASSRGGTEWIQYF. CDR3 DNA sequence: TGTGCCAGCAGCCGTGGGGGTACGGAATGGATTCAGTACTTC.

The chain recombines TRBV7-2 with TRBJ2-1, with a tentative D call TRBD2 (5 bases). The CDR3 is 17 residues long. Germline V lookup: CDR1 SGHTA, CDR2 FQGNSA. Trimming took off 3 bases at V and 0 bases at J, with 15 bases between the two ends. CDR3 nucleotides: TGTGCCAGCAGCTTCGTGACCGGGATGAGCTCCTACAATGAGCAGTTCTTC. Translation: CASSFVTGMSSYNEQFF.

The gene calls are TRBV6-1 and TRBJ1-2, with unresolved D. V lost 2 bases and J 2 bases, leaving 18 bases between the germline ends. Per the germline V gene, CDR1 is MNHNS and CDR2 is SASEGT. The CDR3 is 17 amino acids. The CDR3 here is CASSEYESTAVNYGYTF. The CDR3 coding sequence is TGTGCCAGCAGTGAATATGAGTCTACTGCGGTCAACTATGGCTACACCTTC.

The genes are TRBV4-1 and TRBJ1-5; D is possibly TRBD1 (6 bases). Germline CDR1 MGHRA, CDR2 YSYEKL. The CDR3 has 16 residues. V shed 4 bases and J shed 5 bases, with 18 bases lying between them. The CDR3 here is CASSLISNRVDQPQHF. Written as DNA, the CDR3 is TGCGCCAGCAGCCTGATCTCGAACAGGGTAGATCAGCCCCAGCATTTT.

This chain uses TRBV30 with TRBJ1-5; D is unresolved. CDR1 is GTSNPN and CDR2 is SVGIG in the germline V gene (reference sequence). Trimming took off 1 base at V and 0 bases at J, with 10 bases between the two ends. The CDR3 covers 15 residues. CDR3: CAWSAVKYSNQPQHF. CDR3 nucleotides: TGTGCCTGGAGTGCTGTAAAGTATAGCAATCAGCCCCAGCATTTT.

The rearrangement uses TRBV5-1 and TRBJ2-5, with a possible D match to TRBD2 (6 bases). The germline gives CDR1 SGHRS, CDR2 YFSETQ. V lost 0 bases and J 2 bases, leaving 14 bases between the germline ends. The CDR3 is 16 residues long. Here the CDR3 reads CASSLAPSGLQETQYF. The DNA of the CDR3 is TGCGCCAGCAGCTTGGCCCCCAGCGGGCTTCAAGAGACCCAGTACTTC.

This clone was seen just once. The J gene is TRBJ2-2, the V gene TRBV27; D may be TRBD1 or TRBD2 (5 bases each). The CDR3 length is 15 residues. The germline V and J ends were trimmed by 6 bases and 5 bases, with 16 bases remaining between them. Looked up from germline, CDR1 is MNHEY and CDR2 is SMNVEV (reference sequence). DNA of the CDR3: TGTGCCAGCAGGGTGGGACGAATGTTAACCGGGGAGCTGTTTTTT. Translated: CASRVGRMLTGELFF.

This chain uses TRBV27 with TRBJ2-3; the D is unclear. This CDR3 is built from 17 residues. Between the trimmed V and J ends, which lost 5 bases and 6 bases, there was a span of 24 bases. The germline gives CDR1 MNHEY, CDR2 SMNVEV (reference sequence). As DNA, the CDR3 is TGTGCCAGCAGTGTTTCCGGGCTACCGATGCCCCGGGATACGCAGTATTTT. Its translation: CASSVSGLPMPRDTQYF.

The chain links TRBV7-8 to TRBJ1-2, with D unclear. Trimming removed 1 base from V and 4 bases from J, with 13 bases in between. The CDR3 runs 15 residues. Looked up from germline, CDR1 is SGHVS and CDR2 is FQNEAQ. In nucleotides, the CDR3 is TGTGCCAGCAGCTTAGTTGAGCACCCCATCTATGGCTACACCTTC. It yields the protein CASSLVEHPIYGYTF.

The V gene is TRBV5-1, the J gene TRBJ1-6; 9 nucleotides agree with TRBD1. CDR3 length: 15 residues. With V trimmed by 3 bases and J by 7 bases, 5 bases remained unmatched. The germline CDR1 and CDR2 sequences are SGHRS and YFSETQ. The CDR3 spells CASSSSGQGNSPLHF. Here the CDR3 DNA reads TGCGCCAGCAGCTCCTCGGGACAGGGCAATTCACCCCTCCACTTT.

The chain links TRBV13 to TRBJ1-2; D may be TRBD1 (5 bases). The V end was cut by 0 bases, the J end by 13 bases, with 12 bases between. Germline-derived CDR1 and CDR2 are PRHDT and FYEKMQ (reference sequence). The CDR3 spans 12 residues. The DNA of the CDR3 is TGTGCCAGCAGCTTAGGGTCTGTTGGGGGCACCTTC. Translating gives CASSLGSVGGTF.

The V gene is TRBV18, the J gene TRBJ2-7; the match to TRBD2 covers 8 bases. The CDR3 totals 14 residues. V shed 3 bases and J 7 bases; nucleotides not matched to a gene: 8. CDR1 and CDR2 (germline): KGHSH, LQKENI. CDR3 nucleotides: TGTGCCAGCTCACCGGGTAGGACTAGCCGGGAGCAGTACTTC. Translation: CASSPGRTSREQYF.

The rearrangement uses TRBV5-1 and TRBJ1-1, with 9 bases identical to TRBD1. This CDR3 comprises 17 residues. Germline V gene sequence: CDR1 SGHRS, CDR2 YFSETQ. Germline trimming cut 1 base from V and 4 bases from J; bases unmatched to any gene: 11. The DNA of the CDR3 is TGCGCCAGCAGCTTGATTTGGACAGGGGATACTTCCACTGAAGCTTTCTTT. Translating it yields CASSLIWTGDTSTEAFF.

The CDR3 DNA is TGTGCCATCAGTGCAGGGGGGATCTCTGGAAACACCATATATTTT. This sequence encodes CAISAGGISGNTIYF. This rearrangement joins TRBV10-3 to TRBJ1-3, with 7 bases identical to TRBD1. Germline V CDR1 and CDR2: ENHRY, SYGVKD. With V trimmed by 4 bases and J by 0 bases, 3 bases remained unmatched. The length of the CDR3 is 15 residues.

The gene calls are TRBV14 and TRBJ1-2; TRBD1 might be the D (5 bases). This CDR3 has 13 residues. Per the germline V gene, CDR1 is SGHDN and CDR2 is FVKESK. V lost 10 bases to trimming and J lost 4 bases, with 16 bases between them. The CDR3 reads CATETVTSYGYTF. In DNA, the CDR3 is TGTGCCACCGAGACAGTAACCTCCTATGGCTACACCTTC. The full variable domain, rest sourced from reference TRBV14 and TRBJ1-2, is EAGVTQFPSHSVIEKGQTVTLRCDPISGHDNLYWYRRVMGKEIKFLLHFVKESKQDESGMPNNRFLAERTGGTYSTLKVQPAELEDSGVYFCATETVTSYGYTFGSGTRLTVV.

The chain joins TRBV28 to TRBJ2-6, with D uncertain. Between the trimmed V and J ends, which lost 4 bases and 0 bases, there was a span of 10 bases. Germline V gives CDR1 MDHEN, CDR2 SYDVKM. This CDR3 has 16 amino acids. The DNA of the CDR3 is TGTGCCAGCAGTTCCGACCGCCCCTCTGGGGCCAACGTCCTGACTTTC. Amino acids: CASSSDRPSGANVLTF.